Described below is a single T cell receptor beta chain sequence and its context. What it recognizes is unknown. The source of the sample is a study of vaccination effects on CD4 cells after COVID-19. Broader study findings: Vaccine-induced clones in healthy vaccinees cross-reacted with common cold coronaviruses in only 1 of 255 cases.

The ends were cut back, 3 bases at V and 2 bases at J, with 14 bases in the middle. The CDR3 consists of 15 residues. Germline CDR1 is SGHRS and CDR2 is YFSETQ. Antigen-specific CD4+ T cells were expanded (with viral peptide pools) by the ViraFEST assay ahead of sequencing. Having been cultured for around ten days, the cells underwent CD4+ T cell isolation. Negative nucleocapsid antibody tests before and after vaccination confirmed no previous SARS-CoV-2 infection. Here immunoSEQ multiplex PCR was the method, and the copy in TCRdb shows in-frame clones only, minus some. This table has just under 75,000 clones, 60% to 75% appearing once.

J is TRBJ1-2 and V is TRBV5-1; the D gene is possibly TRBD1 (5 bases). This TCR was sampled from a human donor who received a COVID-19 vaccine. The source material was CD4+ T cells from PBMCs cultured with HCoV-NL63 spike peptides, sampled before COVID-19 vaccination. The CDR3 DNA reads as TGCGCCAGCAGCTCCTCCTCAGGGATAAACTATGGCTACACCTTC. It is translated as CASSSSSGINYGYTF.